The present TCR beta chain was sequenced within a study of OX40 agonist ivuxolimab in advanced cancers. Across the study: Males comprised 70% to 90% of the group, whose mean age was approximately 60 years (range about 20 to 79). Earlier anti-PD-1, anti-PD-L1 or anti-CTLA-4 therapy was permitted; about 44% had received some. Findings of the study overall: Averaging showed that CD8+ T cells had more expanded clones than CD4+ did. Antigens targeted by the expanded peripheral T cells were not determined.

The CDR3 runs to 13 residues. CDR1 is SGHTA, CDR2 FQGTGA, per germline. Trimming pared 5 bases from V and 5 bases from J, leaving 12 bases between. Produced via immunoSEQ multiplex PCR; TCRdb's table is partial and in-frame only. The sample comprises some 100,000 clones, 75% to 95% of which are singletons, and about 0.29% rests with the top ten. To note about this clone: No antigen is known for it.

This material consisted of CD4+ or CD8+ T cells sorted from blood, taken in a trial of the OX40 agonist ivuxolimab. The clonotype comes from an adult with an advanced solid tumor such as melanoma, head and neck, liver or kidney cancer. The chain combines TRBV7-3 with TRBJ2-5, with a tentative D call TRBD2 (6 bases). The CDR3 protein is CASSPYRGETQYF. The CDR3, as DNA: TGTGCCAGCAGCCCGTATCGGGGGGAGACCCAGTACTTC.